Below, 8 T cell receptor beta chains from the same sample are listed, as sequenced in a study of T cell repertoires in cytomegalovirus infection. Each CDR3 protein is one row after TCRdb ran MiXCR on the reads. The sample has about 250,000 distinct CDR3 sequences; about 18% are singletons. The sequenced sample consisted of CD8+ T cells from PBMCs. Receptors originate from a human donor in good health (CMV status not recorded). Some clones in this sample may be carry-over from other donors' samples.

The V gene is TRBV27, the J gene TRBJ2-7; no clear D gene. The CDR3 extends over 13 amino acids. Germline values: CDR1 MNHEY, CDR2 SMNVEV (reference sequence). Trimming stripped 10 bases from V and 3 bases from J, with 16 bases between. This CDR3 is CATSGPYSYEQYF. The DNA of the CDR3 is TGTGCCACTTCCGGGCCTTATAGCTACGAGCAGTACTTC.

The chain recombines TRBV19 with TRBJ2-7; 13 nucleotides line up with TRBD2. Per the germline V gene, CDR1 is LNHDA and CDR2 is SQIVND (reference sequence). Trimming removed 5 bases from V and 0 bases from J; junction bases left unmatched: 7. This CDR3 is 17 amino acids long. The CDR3 is CASSLTSGGRDSYEQYF. As DNA, the CDR3 is TGTGCCAGTAGTCTGACTAGCGGGGGGCGCGACTCCTACGAGCAGTACTTC.

This clonotype has only a few counts. The chain couples TRBV20-1 to TRBJ1-4; D is possibly TRBD1 (6 bases). V lost 5 bases to trimming and J lost 3 bases, with 16 bases between them. The CDR3 extends over 15 amino acids. Germline CDR1 DFQATT, CDR2 SNEGSKA (reference sequence). CDR3 sequence: CSAEWTDSPNEKLFF. The CDR3 nucleotides are TGCAGTGCTGAATGGACGGACAGCCCTAATGAAAAACTGTTTTTT.

In this sample, this clonotype turned up once. This sequence joins TRBV29-1 and TRBJ2-5, with D perhaps being TRBD1 or TRBD2 (6 bases each). Germline V gene sequence: CDR1 SQVTM, CDR2 ANQGSEA. Trimming took 7 bases from V and 2 from J, leaving 20 bases between them. The CDR3 has 15 amino acids. The CDR3 is CSAQGSGARQETQYF. The CDR3 DNA reads TGCAGCGCCCAAGGTTCGGGGGCGCGGCAAGAGACCCAGTACTTC. The full variable domain, rest sourced from reference TRBV29-1 and TRBJ2-5, is SAVISQKPSRDICQRGTSLTIQCQVDSQVTMMFWYRQQPGQSLTLIATANQGSEATYESGFVIDKFPISRPNLTFSTLTVSNMSPEDSSIYLCSAQGSGARQETQYFGPGTRLLVL.

This clonotype was detected many times. The V call is TRBV28, the J call TRBJ2-5; D gene unclear. V lost 1 base, J lost 2 bases, and 11 bases lay in between. Germline V lookup: CDR1 MDHEN, CDR2 SYDVKM. The CDR3 runs 15 residues. CDR3 residues: CASSLFGGPQETQYF. The CDR3 coding sequence is TGTGCCAGCAGTTTATTCGGTGGGCCTCAAGAGACCCAGTACTTC.

This clonotype was seen ten or more times. The V call is TRBV7-8, the J call TRBJ2-1, with D possibly being TRBD1 (5 bases). Germline CDR1 reads SGHVS; CDR2 reads FQNEAQ. The CDR3 runs to 17 residues. The V end lost 4 bases, the J end lost 0 bases, and 16 bases lay between the germline ends. CDR3: CASSSGEGASSYNEQFF. The CDR3 region has the DNA TGTGCCAGCAGCTCTGGGGAAGGGGCCAGCTCCTACAATGAGCAGTTCTTC.

This clonotype was recorded at least ten times. The chain is built from TRBV28 and TRBJ2-1; a possible D gene is TRBD2 (5 bases). The CDR3 length is 12 residues. The germline gives CDR1 MDHEN, CDR2 SYDVKM. The germline V and J ends were trimmed by 4 bases and 6 bases, with 7 bases remaining between them. CDR3 nucleotides: TGTGCCAGCAGTTCCGGGATCAATGAGCAGTTCTTC. Amino acid sequence: CASSSGINEQFF. The variable domain in full, completed from reference TRBV28 and TRBJ2-1, reads DVKVTQSSRYLVKRTGEKVFLECVQDMDHENMFWYRQDPGLGLRLIYFSYDVKMKEKGDIPEGYSVSREKKERFSLILESASTNQTSMYLCASSSGINEQFFGPGTRLTVL.

There are many counts of this clonotype. The chain has TRBV7-2 and TRBJ1-1, with 8 positions matching TRBD1. V lost 2 bases and J lost 2; bases outside the gene matches: 4. The CDR3 covers 15 residues. The germline V gene has CDR1 SGHTA and CDR2 FQGNSA. CDR3: CASSLWGQDNTEAFF. CDR3 sequence (DNA): TGTGCCAGCAGCTTATGGGGACAGGATAACACTGAAGCTTTCTTT.